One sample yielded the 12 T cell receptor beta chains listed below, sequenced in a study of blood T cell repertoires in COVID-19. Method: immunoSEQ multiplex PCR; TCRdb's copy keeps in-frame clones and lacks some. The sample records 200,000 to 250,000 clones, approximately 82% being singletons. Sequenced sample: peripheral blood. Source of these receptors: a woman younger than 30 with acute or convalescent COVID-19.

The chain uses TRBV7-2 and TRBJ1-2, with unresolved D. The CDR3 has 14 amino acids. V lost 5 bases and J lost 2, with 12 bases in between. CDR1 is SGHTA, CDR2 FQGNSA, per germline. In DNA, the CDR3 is TGTGCCAGCAGCCCGGCGGTGAGCAACTATGGCTACACCTTC. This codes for CASSPAVSNYGYTF.

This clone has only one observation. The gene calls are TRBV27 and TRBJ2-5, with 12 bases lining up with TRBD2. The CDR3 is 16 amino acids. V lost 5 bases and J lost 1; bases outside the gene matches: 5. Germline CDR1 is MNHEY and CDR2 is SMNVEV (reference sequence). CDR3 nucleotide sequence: TGTGCCAGCAGTGGAGGACTAGCGGGAATCCAAGAGACCCAGTACTTC. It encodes CASSGGLAGIQETQYF.

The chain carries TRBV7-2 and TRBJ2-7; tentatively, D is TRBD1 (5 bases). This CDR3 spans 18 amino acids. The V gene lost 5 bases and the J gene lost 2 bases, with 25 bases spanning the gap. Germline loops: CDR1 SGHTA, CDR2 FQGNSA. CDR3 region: CASSPRTSPVRIPYEQYF. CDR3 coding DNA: TGTGCCAGCAGCCCTCGGACATCGCCCGTCAGGATCCCCTACGAGCAGTACTTC.

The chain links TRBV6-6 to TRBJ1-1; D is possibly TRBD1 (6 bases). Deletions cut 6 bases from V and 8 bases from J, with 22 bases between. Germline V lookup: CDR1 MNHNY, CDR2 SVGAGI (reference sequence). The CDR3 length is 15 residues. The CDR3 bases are TGTGCCAGCAGCCCACAGACAGGAGGCGAAAGGGAAGCTTTCTTT. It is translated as CASSPQTGGEREAFF.

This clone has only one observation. In nucleotides, the CDR3 is TGTGCCAGCAGCGACGGGACACCACGCGATGAGCAGTTCTTC. This sequence encodes CASSDGTPRDEQFF. The chain uses TRBV5-6 and TRBJ2-1; possible D gene TRBD1, 6 bases. The germline CDR1 and CDR2 sequences are SGHDT and YYEEEE. V lost 4 bases and J lost 8, with 16 bases in between. The CDR3 spans 14 residues.

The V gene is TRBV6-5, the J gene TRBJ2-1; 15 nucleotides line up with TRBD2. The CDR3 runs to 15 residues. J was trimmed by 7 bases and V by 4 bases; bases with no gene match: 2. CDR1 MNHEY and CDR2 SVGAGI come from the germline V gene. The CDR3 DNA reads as TGTGCCAGCAGTTCGGGACTAGCGGGAGGTAATGAGCAGTTCTTC. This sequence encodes CASSSGLAGGNEQFF.

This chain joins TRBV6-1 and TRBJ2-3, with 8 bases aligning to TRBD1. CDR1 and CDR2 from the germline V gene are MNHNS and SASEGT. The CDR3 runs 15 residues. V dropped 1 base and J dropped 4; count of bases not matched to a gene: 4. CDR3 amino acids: CASSEGTGSPDTQYF. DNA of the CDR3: TGTGCCAGCAGTGAAGGGACAGGGTCCCCAGATACGCAGTATTTT.

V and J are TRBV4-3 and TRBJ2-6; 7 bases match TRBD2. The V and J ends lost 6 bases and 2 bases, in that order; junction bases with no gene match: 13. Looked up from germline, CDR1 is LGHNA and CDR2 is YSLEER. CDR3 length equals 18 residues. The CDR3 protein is CASRRLATIKAGANVLTF. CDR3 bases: TGCGCCAGCAGGCGACTAGCTACTATCAAAGCTGGGGCCAACGTCCTGACTTTC.

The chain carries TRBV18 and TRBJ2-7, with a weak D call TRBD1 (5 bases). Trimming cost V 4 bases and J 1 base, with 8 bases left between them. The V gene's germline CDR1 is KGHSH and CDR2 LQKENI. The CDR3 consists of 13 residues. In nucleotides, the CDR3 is TGTGCCAGCTCACAGCGACAGTCCTACGAGCAGTACTTC. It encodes CASSQRQSYEQYF.

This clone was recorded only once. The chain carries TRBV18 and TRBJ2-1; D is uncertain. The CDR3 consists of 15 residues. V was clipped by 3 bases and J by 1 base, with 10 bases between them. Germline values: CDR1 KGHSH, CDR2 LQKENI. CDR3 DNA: TGTGCCAGCTCACCGCGTCAGGAATCCTACAATGAGCAGTTCTTC. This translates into CASSPRQESYNEQFF.

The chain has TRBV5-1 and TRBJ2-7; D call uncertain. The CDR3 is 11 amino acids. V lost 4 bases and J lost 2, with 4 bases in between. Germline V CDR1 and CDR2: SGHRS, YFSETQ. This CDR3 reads CASSRAYEQYF. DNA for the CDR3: TGCGCCAGCAGCCGGGCCTACGAGCAGTACTTC.

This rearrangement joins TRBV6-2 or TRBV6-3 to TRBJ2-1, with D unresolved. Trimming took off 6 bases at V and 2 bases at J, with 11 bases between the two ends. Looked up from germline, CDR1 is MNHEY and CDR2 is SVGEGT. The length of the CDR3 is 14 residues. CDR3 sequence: CASSPPSAYNEQFF. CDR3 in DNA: TGTGCCAGCAGCCCCCCATCAGCCTACAATGAGCAGTTCTTC.